The clone carrying this T cell receptor beta chain was seen once. The data were obtained in a study of sequential checkpoint blockade in melanoma. About the research overall: Both treatment sequences were followed by maintenance nivolumab.

Treatment described: randomized to nivolumab then ipilimumab (arm A) or the reverse (arm B). Profiling relied on immunoSEQ multiplex PCR, and the TCRdb table lists in-frame clones only, not all of them. The sample includes 9,500 to 12,000 clones, approximately 60% of them seen just once. The sequencing used CD8+ T cells sorted from blood (inferred from file names), collected from a patient given nivolumab and ipilimumab in sequence. The source is a human donor with melanoma.

The CDR3 region is CASSLRLAGDTQYF. The CDR3, as DNA: TGCGCCAGCAGCTTGCGACTAGCGGGAGACACGCAGTATTTT. J is TRBJ2-3 and V is TRBV5-1, with 12 bases lining up with TRBD2. The CDR3 covers 14 residues. V shed 1 base and J 9 bases; nucleotides not matched to a gene: 3. Germline CDR1 reads SGHRS; CDR2 reads YFSETQ.